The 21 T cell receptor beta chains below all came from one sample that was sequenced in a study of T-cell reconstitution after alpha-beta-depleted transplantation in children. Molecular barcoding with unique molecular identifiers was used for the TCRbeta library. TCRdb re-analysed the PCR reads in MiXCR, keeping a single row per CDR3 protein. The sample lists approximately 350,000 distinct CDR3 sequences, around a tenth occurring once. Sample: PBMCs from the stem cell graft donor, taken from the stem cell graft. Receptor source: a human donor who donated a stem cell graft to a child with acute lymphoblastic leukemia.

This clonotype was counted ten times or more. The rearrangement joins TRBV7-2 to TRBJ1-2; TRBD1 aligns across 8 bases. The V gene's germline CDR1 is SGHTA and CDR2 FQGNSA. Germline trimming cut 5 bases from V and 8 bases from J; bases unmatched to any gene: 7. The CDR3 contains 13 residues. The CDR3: CASSPDRVGGYTF. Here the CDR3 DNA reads TGTGCCAGCAGCCCGGACAGGGTGGGAGGCTACACCTTC.

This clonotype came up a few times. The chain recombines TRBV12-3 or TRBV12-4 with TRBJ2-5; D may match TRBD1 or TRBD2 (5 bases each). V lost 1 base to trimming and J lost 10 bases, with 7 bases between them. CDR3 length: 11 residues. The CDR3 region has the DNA TGTGCCAGCAGTTTAGTGGGGGACCAGTACTTC. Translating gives CASSLVGDQYF.

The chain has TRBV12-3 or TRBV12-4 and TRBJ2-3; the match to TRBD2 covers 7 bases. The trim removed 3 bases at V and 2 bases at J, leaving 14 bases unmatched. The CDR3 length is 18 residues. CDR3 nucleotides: TGTGCCAGCAGTTTGCCCTCCCCCTCGGGGGGATACACAGATACGCAGTATTTT. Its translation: CASSLPSPSGGYTDTQYF.

The CDR3 loop is CASSPRRTSGRGETQYF. In DNA form, the CDR3 reads TGCGCCAGCAGCCCCCGGAGGACTAGCGGGAGAGGGGAGACCCAGTACTTC. J is TRBJ2-5 and V is TRBV4-1; 13 bases line up with TRBD2. The germline CDR1 and CDR2 sequences are MGHRA and YSYEKL. The length of the CDR3 is 17 residues. J gave up 5 bases and V 4 bases, and 10 bases lay outside the gene matches.

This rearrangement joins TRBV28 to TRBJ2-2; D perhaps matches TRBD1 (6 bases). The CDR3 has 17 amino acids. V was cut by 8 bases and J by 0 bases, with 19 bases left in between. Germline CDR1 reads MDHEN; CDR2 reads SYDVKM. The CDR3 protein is CASAFRTGTSNTGELFF. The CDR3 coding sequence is TGTGCCAGCGCTTTCCGTACCGGGACATCGAACACCGGGGAGCTGTTTTTT.

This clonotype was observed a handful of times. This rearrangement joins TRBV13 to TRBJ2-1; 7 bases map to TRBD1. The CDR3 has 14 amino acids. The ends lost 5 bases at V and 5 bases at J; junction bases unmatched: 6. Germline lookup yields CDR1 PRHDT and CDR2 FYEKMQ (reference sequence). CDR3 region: CASSVQGSHNEQFF. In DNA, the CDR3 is TGTGCCAGCAGCGTACAGGGGTCCCACAATGAGCAGTTCTTC. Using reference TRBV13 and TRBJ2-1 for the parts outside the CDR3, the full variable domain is AAGVIQSPRHLIKEKRETATLKCYPIPRHDTVYWYQQGPGQDPQFLISFYEKMQSDKGSIPDRFSAQQFSDYHSELNMSSLELGDSALYFCASSVQGSHNEQFFGPGTRLTVL.

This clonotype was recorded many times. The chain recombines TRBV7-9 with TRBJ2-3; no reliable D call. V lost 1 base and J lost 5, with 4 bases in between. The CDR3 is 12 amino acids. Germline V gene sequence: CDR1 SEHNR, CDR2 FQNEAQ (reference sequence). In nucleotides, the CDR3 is TGTGCCAGCAGCTTAGATGGAGATACGCAGTATTTT. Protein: CASSLDGDTQYF.

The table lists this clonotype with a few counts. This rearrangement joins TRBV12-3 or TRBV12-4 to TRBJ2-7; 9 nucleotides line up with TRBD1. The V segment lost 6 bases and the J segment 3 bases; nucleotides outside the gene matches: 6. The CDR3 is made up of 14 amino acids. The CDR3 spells CASRLGTGNYEQYF. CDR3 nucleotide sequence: TGTGCCAGCAGACTAGGGACAGGGAACTACGAGCAGTACTTC.

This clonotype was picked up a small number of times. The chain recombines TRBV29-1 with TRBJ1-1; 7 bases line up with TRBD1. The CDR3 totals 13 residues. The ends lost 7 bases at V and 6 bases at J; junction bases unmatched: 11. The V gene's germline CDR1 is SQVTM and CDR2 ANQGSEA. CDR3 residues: CSATQGGASEAFF. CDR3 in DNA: TGCAGCGCAACCCAGGGGGGGGCCTCTGAAGCTTTCTTT.

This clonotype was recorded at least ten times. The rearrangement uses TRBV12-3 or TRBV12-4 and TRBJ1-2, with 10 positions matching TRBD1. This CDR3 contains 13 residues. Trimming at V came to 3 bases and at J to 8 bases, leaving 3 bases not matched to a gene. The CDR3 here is CASSLGTGDGYTF. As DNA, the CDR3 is TGTGCCAGCAGTTTGGGGACAGGGGACGGCTACACCTTC.

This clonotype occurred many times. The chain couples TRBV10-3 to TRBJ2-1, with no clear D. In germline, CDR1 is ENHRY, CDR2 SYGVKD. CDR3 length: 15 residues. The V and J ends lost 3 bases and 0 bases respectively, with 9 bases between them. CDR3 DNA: TGTGCCATCAGTGAATTAGCTGGCTCCTACAATGAGCAGTTCTTC. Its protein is CAISELAGSYNEQFF.

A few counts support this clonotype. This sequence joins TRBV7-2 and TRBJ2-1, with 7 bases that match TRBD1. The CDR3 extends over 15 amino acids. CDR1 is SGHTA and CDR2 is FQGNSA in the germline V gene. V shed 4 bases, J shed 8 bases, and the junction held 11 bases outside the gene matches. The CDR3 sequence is CASSSTWAGGHEQFF. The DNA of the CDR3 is TGTGCCAGCAGCTCTACGTGGGCAGGGGGACATGAGCAGTTCTTC.

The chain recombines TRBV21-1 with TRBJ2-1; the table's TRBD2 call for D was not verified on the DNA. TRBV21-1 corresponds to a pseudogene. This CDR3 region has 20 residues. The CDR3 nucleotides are TGTGCCAGCTCCCCCCAGTTTGACAGGGGCCTTAGCGGGAGGTACAATGAGCAGTTCTTC. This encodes CASSPQFDRGLSGRYNEQFF.

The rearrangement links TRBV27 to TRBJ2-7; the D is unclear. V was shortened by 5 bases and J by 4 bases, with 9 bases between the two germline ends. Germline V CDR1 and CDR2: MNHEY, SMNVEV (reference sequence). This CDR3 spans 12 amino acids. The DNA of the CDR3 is TGTGCCAGCAGTGACGACGGGTACGAGCAGTACTTC. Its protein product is CASSDDGYEQYF.

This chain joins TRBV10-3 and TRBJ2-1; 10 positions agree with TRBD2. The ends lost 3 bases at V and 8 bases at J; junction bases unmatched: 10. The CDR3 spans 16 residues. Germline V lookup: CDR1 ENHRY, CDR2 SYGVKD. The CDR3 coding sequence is TGTGCCATCAGTGATCTAGCGGGGGCCTCCCCTTATGAGCAGTTCTTC. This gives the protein CAISDLAGASPYEQFF.

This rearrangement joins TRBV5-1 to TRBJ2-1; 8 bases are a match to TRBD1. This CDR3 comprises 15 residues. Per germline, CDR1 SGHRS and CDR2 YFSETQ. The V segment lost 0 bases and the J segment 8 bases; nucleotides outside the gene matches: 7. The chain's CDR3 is CASSLEGQGFDEQFF. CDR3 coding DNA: TGCGCCAGCAGCTTGGAAGGACAGGGCTTCGATGAGCAGTTCTTC.

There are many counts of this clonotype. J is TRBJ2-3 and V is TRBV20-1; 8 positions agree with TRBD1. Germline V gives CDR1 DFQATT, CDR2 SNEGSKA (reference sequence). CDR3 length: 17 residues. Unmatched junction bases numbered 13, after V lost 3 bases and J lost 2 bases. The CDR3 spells CSASLTGTGKITDTQYF. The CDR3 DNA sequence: TGCAGTGCTAGCCTTACCGGGACAGGAAAAATCACAGATACGCAGTATTTT.

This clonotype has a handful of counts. CDR3 amino acids: CASSVAGTGYTEAFF. The DNA of the CDR3 is TGTGCCAGCAGCGTCGCAGGGACGGGATACACTGAAGCTTTCTTT. J is TRBJ1-1 and V is TRBV9, with a possible D match to TRBD1 (5 bases). The germline V and J ends were trimmed by 2 bases and 3 bases, with 14 bases remaining between them. The CDR3 runs to 15 residues. Germline V CDR1 and CDR2: SGDLS, YYNGEE. Full variable domain (outside the CDR3, taken from reference TRBV9 and TRBJ1-1): DSGVTQTPKHLITATGQRVTLRCSPRSGDLSVYWYQQSLDQGLQFLIQYYNGEERAKGNILERFSAQQFPDLHSELNLSSLELGDSALYFCASSVAGTGYTEAFFGQGTRLTVV.

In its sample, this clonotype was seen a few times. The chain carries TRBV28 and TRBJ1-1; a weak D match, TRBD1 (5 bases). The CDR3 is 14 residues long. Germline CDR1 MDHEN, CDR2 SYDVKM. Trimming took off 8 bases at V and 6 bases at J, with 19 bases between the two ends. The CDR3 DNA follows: TGTGCCAGCTCCCTGCGGGGGGGAGGCCCTGAAGCTTTCTTT. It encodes CASSLRGGGPEAFF. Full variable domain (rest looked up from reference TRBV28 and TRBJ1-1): DVKVTQSSRYLVKRTGEKVFLECVQDMDHENMFWYRQDPGLGLRLIYFSYDVKMKEKGDIPEGYSVSREKKERFSLILESASTNQTSMYLCASSLRGGGPEAFFGQGTRLTVV.

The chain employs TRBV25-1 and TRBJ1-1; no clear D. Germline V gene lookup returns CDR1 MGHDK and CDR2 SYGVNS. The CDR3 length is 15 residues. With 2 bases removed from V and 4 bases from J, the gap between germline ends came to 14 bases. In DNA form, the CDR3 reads TGTGCCAGCAGTGAACGTTCCCTTCTTGGCACTGAAGCTTTCTTT. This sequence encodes CASSERSLLGTEAFF.

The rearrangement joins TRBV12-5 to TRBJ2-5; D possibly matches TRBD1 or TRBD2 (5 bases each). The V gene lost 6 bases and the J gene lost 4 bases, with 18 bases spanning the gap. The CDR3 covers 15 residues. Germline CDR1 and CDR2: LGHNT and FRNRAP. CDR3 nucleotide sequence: TGTGCTAGTGGGACGGGGACGGCCCCCGGAGAGACCCAGTACTTC. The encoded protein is CASGTGTAPGETQYF.